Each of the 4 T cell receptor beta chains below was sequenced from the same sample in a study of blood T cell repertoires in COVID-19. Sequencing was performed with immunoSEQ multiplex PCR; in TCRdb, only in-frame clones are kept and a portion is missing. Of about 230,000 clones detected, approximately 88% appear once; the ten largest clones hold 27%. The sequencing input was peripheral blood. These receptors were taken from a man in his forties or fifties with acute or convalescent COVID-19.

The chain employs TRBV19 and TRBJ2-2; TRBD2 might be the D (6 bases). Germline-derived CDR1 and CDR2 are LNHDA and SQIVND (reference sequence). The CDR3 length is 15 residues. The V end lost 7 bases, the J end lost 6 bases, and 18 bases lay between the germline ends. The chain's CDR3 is CASKKGTGSAGELFF. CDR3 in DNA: TGTGCCAGTAAAAAGGGGACTGGCTCGGCCGGGGAGCTGTTTTTT.

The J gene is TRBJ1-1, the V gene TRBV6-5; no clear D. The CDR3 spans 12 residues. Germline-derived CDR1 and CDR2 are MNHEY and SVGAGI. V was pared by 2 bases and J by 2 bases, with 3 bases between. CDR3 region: CASSYSNTEAFF. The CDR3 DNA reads TGTGCCAGCAGTTACAGCAACACTGAAGCTTTCTTT.

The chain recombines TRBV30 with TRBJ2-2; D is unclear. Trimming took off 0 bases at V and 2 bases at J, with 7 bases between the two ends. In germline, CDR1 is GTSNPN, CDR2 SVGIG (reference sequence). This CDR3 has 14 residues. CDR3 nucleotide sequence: TGTGCCTGGAGTGTTGGAGTTAACACCGGGGAGCTGTTTTTT. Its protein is CAWSVGVNTGELFF.

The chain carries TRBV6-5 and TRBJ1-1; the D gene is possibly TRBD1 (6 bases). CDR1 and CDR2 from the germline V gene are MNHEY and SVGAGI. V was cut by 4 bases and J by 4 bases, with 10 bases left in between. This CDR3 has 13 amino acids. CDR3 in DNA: TGTGCCAGCAGTTTAACAGGGTCCACTGAAGCTTTCTTT. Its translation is CASSLTGSTEAFF.